Listed below are T cell receptor beta chains from one sample, sequenced in a study of beta chain features in type 1 diabetes. Clones were sequenced by immunoSEQ multiplex PCR, and TCRdb holds only the in-frame ones, with some missing. The sample has 970,000 or so clones, about a sixth seen once; the top ten hold 0.02% to 0.025%. Specimen: naive CD4+ T cells from blood. Receptor source: a woman between 18 and 30 years old in good health. Both conserved end residues are part of each CDR3. A D gene is named only where the DNA matches it firmly. Clone size is given for some rows only: seen once, a few or many times, or a class if the clone is expanded.

j_call d_call v_call clone_size cdr3_aa cdr3_nt
TRBJ1-1 - TRBV28 few CASSFSGVPKAFF TGTGCCAGCAGTTTTTCAGGGGTTCCCAAAGCTTTCTTT
TRBJ2-2 - TRBV6-5 - CASSYWDTGELFF TGTGCCAGCAGTTACTGGGACACCGGGGAGCTGTTTTTT
TRBJ1-2 TRBD1 TRBV9 - CASSVAGTAPLWGYTF TGTGCCAGCAGCGTAGCAGGGACAGCCCCACTGTGGGGCTACACCTTC
TRBJ2-7 - TRBV19 - CASSIGARYEQYF TGTGCCAGTAGTATAGGGGCCCGGTACGAGCAGTACTTC
TRBJ2-5 - TRBV6-5 - CASIHGRPGETQYF TGTGCCAGCATCCACGGCAGACCGGGTGAGACCCAGTACTTC
TRBJ2-6 TRBD1 TRBV27 few CASSPLTGRWSGANVLTF TGTGCCAGCAGTCCCCTGACAGGGCGTTGGTCTGGGGCCAACGTCCTGACTTTC
TRBJ2-7 TRBD2 TRBV5-4 - CASSKDSGSSYEQYF TGTGCCAGCAGCAAAGATAGCGGGAGCTCCTACGAGCAGTACTTC
TRBJ2-2 - TRBV5-4 - CASSFGTLSRELFF TGTGCCAGCAGCTTTGGAACCCTTAGCAGGGAGCTGTTTTTT
TRBJ1-1 - TRBV18 - CASSPTGTLLNTEAFF TGTGCCAGCTCACCAACCGGGACCCTATTGAACACTGAAGCTTTCTTT
TRBJ2-1 TRBD2 TRBV10-2 - CASSESGGFYNEQFF TGCGCCAGCAGTGAGTCGGGAGGGTTCTACAATGAGCAGTTCTTC
TRBJ1-4 - TRBV7-9 - CASSFNGNEKLFF TGTGCCAGCAGCTTCAATGGTAATGAAAAACTGTTTTTT
TRBJ2-4 - TRBV7-2 few CASSFRPSEAKNIQYF TGTGCCAGCAGCTTTAGACCCAGCGAGGCCAAAAACATTCAGTACTTC
TRBJ2-6 - TRBV7-2 - CASSPDFSGANVLTF TGTGCCAGCAGCCCTGACTTCTCTGGGGCCAACGTCCTGACTTTC
TRBJ2-1 - TRBV23-1 few CASSHYDNAGNLSEQFF TGCGCCAGCAGTCACTACGACAACGCCGGCAATTTATCTGAGCAGTTCTTC
TRBJ2-1 - TRBV18 many CASSPLASSYNEQFF TGTGCCAGCTCACCACTGGCTAGCTCCTACAATGAGCAGTTCTTC
TRBJ2-3 - TRBV6-7 - CASFSGPLTDTQYF TGTGCCAGCTTTAGCGGCCCACTCACAGATACGCAGTATTTT
TRBJ1-5 - TRBV18 few CASSIQENQPQHF TGTGCCAGCTCAATACAGGAGAATCAGCCCCAGCATTTT
TRBJ1-5 - TRBV28 - CASRGNLYSNQPQHF TGTGCCAGCAGGGGGAACCTATATAGCAATCAGCCCCAGCATTTT
TRBJ2-3 TRBD2 TRBV6-6 - CASSSPGGDTQYF TGTGCCAGCAGTTCTCCGGGGGGGGATACGCAGTATTTT
TRBJ2-7 TRBD1 TRBV25-1 few CASSDTGQGAYEQYF TGTGCCAGCAGTGACACCGGACAGGGGGCGTACGAGCAGTACTTC
TRBJ2-7 - TRBV18 few CASSPTGSGEQYF TGTGCCAGCTCACCCACAGGGTCGGGCGAGCAGTACTTC
TRBJ2-1 - TRBV5-1 - CASSLEGVSSYNEQFF TGCGCCAGCAGCTTGGAGGGTGTGAGCTCCTACAATGAGCAGTTCTTC
TRBJ2-3 - TRBV6-5 few CASSYRYTQYF TGTGCCAGCAGTTACCGGTATACGCAGTATTTT
TRBJ2-3 - TRBV18 few CASSPPRGLGADTQYF TGTGCCAGCTCACCACCGCGGGGCCTTGGTGCAGATACGCAGTATTTT
TRBJ2-4 - TRBV29-1 few CSVEMVWKAKNIQYF TGCAGCGTTGAAATGGTGTGGAAAGCCAAAAACATTCAGTACTTC
TRBJ2-5 - TRBV4-2 - CASSRDVGETQYF TGTGCCAGCAGCCGAGACGTTGGTGAGACCCAGTACTTC
TRBJ2-2 - TRBV6-1 - CASSWMARNTGELFF TGTGCCAGCAGTTGGATGGCACGAAACACCGGGGAGCTGTTTTTT
TRBJ2-7 TRBD1 TRBV30 few CAWIPWPGTGCELREQYF TGTGCCTGGATCCCCTGGCCCGGGACAGGGTGTGAGTTGCGCGAGCAGTACTTC
TRBJ2-2 - TRBV11-3 few CASSLEAGSRTGELFF TGTGCCAGCAGCTTAGAGGCAGGCTCGAGGACCGGGGAGCTGTTTTTT
TRBJ1-1 - TRBV10-3 - CAISGVKNTEAFF TGTGCCATCAGTGGGGTTAAGAACACTGAAGCTTTCTTT
TRBJ1-2 - TRBV28 few CASSSPAQGVFYGYTF TGTGCCAGCAGTTCACCCGCACAGGGCGTCTTCTATGGCTACACCTTC